This T cell receptor (beta chain) came from a study of Graves' ophthalmopathy and Graves' hyperthyroidism. Study results and caveats: The model's ophthalmopathy progression predictions had approximately 65% sensitivity and 72.22% specificity.

As the template, RNA transcripts were used to amplify TCR beta CDR3 regions. Following a first-round RT-PCR that used HTBI primers, a second-round multiplex PCR was carried out. TCRdb used MiXCR to reprocess the multiplex PCR reads, holding one entry per CDR3 protein. The sample includes roughly 400,000 distinct CDR3 sequences, about 17% of them seen just once. This clonotype has ten or more counts. The antigen remains unidentified. In germline, CDR1 is SGHNT, CDR2 YENEEA. The J segment lost 1 base and the V segment lost 5 bases, leaving 2 bases of the junction unmatched. This CDR3 has 17 amino acids. Pregnant or lactating patients and those with other autoimmune diseases or uncontrolled infections were excluded. Establishment of the diagnosis relied upon clinical symptoms, serum thyroxine, TRAb, thyroid ultrasound and orbital computed tomography.

The source of this sequence is a woman aged 18-29 years with Graves' ophthalmopathy. The genes are TRBV11-3 and TRBJ2-6; 13 bases map to TRBD2. Material: peripheral blood. The CDR3 region is CASSILAGGSGANVLTF. The CDR3 bases are TGTGCCAGCAGCATACTAGCGGGGGGGTCTGGGGCCAACGTCCTGACTTTC.